This T cell receptor (beta chain) was recorded in a study of T cell responses to AZD1222 COVID-19 vaccine. V was clipped by 1 base and J by 3 bases; unmatched bases: 1. Per germline, CDR1 KGHDR and CDR2 SFDVKD. The CDR3 sequence is 15 residues long. The method was immunoSEQ multiplex PCR; TCRdb's version includes in-frame clones alone and lacks a portion of them. The repertoire holds more than 150,000 clones, with 85% to 90% as singletons. The sequence was collected from an adult who received the AZD1222 COVID-19 vaccine. V gene TRBV24-1 combines with J gene TRBJ2-7; 11 bases map to TRBD2. The sequences come from peripheral blood, collected 28 days after the second AZD1222 dose. CDR3: CATSDFTSGGYEQYF. CDR3 DNA sequence: TGTGCCACCAGTGATTTTACTAGCGGGGGCTACGAGCAGTACTTC.